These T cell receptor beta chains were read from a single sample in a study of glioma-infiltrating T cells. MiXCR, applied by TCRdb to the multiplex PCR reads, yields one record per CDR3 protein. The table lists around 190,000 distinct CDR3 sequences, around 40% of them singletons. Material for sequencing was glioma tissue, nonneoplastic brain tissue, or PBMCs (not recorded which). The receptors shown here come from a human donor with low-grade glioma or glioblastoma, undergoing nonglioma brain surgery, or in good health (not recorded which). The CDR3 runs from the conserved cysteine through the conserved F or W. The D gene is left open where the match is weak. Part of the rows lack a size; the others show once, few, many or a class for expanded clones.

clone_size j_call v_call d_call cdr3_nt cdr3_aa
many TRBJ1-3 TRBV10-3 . TGTGCCATCAGTGAGTCAAACACCATATATTTT CAISESNTIYF
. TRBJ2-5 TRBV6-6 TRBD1 TGTGACAGCAGTTACTCGACAGGGGGCATAGAGACCAAGTACTTC CDSSYSTGGIETKYF
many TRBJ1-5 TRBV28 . TGTGCCAGCAACAAATTCCGCAATCAGCCCCAGCATTTT CASNKFRNQPQHF
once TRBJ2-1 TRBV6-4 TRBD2 TGTGCCAGCAGTGAGATAGCGGGCCTGGTCTACAATGAGCAGTTCTTC CASSEIAGLVYNEQFF
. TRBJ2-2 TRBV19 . TGTGCCAGTAGTGACATGGGGAACACCGGGGAGCTGTTTTTT CASSDMGNTGELFF
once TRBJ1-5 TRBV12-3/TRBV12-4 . TGTGCCAGCAGTCTGACAGAAAATAAGCCCCAGCATTTT CASSLTENKPQHF
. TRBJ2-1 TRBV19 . TGTGCCAGTAGTATAAGGCGTCAGTTTAGCTCCTACAATGAGCAGTTCTTC CASSIRRQFSSYNEQFF
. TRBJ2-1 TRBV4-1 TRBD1 TGCGCCAGCAGCCAAGCAGGGGGCTACTACAATGAGCAGTTCTTC CASSQAGGYYNEQFF
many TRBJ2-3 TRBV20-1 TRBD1 TGCAGCGCAGAAGGACAGGGGGCCCCAGATACGCAGTATTTT CSAEGQGAPDTQYF
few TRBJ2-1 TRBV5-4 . TGTGCCAGCAGTCCCGACATAGGACCTATCAATGAGCAGTTCTTC CASSPDIGPINEQFF
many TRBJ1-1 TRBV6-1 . TGTGCCAGCAGTATAACAGGGTCCACTGAAGCTTTCTTT CASSITGSTEAFF
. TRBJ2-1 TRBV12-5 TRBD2 TGTGCTAGTGGTTTGGGGGGACTAGCGGGTGAGCAGTTCTTC CASGLGGLAGEQFF
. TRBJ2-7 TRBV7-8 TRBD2 TGTGCCAGCAGCTCGCTAGCGGGAGGTTCCTACGAGCAGTACTTC CASSSLAGGSYEQYF
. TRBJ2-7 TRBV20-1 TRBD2 TGCAGTGCTCATGGACTAGCGGGACCGAGCTCCTATGAGGAGTACTTC CSAHGLAGPSSYEEYF
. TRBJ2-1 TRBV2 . TGTGCCAGCCTAGGTCCCGGGAGTAATGAGCAGCTCTTC CASLGPGSNEQLF
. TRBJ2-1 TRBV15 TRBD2 TGTGCCACCAGCAGAGGACTAGCGGGACCCGAGCAGTTCTTC CATSRGLAGPEQFF
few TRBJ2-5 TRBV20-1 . TGCAGTGCCGTCCCGTCTGGGAGGCGCCAAGAGACCCAGTACTTC CSAVPSGRRQETQYF
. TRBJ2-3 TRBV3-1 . TGTGCCAGCAGCAAAGAGAGGAGGTTAGATACGCAGTATTTT CASSKERRLDTQYF
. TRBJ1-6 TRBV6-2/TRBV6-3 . TGTGCCAGCAGGGGAGTGGGGGTGTTCTTCGATTCACCCGTCCACTTT CASRGVGVFFDSPVHF
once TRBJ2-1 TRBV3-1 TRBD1 TGTGCCAGAAGCCCACCTGGGACAGGGCCTGAGCAGTTCTTC CARSPPGTGPEQFF
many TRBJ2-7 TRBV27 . TGTGCCAGCACATCGAGCGGCACCTACGAGCAGTACTTC CASTSSGTYEQYF
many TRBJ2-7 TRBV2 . TGTGCCAGCAGGCGGGACGGCTCCTACGAGCAGTACTTC CASRRDGSYEQYF
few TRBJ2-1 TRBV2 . TGTGCCAGCAGTGAATGGGGCGATGAGCAGTTCTTC CASSEWGDEQFF
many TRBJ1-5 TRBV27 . TGTGCCAGCAGTTTTATAGGGAGGAGAGGTCAGCCCCAGCATTTT CASSFIGRRGQPQHF
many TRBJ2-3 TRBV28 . TGTGCCAGCAGTTTGGTTTCCGCGGTGGATACGCAGTATTTT CASSLVSAVDTQYF
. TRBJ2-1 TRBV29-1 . TGCAGCGTTTCCCCTTTTAGCGGAGACAATGAGCAGTTCTTC CSVSPFSGDNEQFF
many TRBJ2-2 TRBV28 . TGTGCCAGCAGTTTAAGTAGCACCGGGGAGCTGTTTTTT CASSLSSTGELFF
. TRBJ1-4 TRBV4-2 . TGTGCCAGCAGCCAAGATTGGGAATTAGTGGGGATTGCAACTAATGAAAAACTGTTTTTT CASSQDWELVGIATNEKLFF
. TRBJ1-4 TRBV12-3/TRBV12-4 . TGTGCCAGCAGTTTATCTGGCGGTCTAAATGAAAAACTGTTTTTT CASSLSGGLNEKLFF
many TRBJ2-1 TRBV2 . TGTGCCAGCAGTTGGACTCAGAGGAGTGAGCAGTTCTTC CASSWTQRSEQFF
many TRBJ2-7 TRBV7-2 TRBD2 TGTGCCAGCAGCGAAACTAGCGGACCTACCTACGAGCAGTACTTC CASSETSGPTYEQYF